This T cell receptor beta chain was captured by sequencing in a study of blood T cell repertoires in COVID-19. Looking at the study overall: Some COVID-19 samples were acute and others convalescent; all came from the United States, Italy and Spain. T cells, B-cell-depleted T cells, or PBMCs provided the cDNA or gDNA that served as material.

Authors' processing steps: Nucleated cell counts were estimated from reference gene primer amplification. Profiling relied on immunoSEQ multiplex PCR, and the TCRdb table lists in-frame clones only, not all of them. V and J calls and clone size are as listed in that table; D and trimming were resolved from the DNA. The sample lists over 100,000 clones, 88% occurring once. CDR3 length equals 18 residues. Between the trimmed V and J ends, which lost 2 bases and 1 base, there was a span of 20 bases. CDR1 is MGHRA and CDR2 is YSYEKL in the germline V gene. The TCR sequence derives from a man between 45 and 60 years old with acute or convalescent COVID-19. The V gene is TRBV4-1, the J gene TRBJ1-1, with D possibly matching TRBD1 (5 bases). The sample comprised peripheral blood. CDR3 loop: CASSQISLIRGPNTEAFF. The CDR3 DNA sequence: TGCGCCAGCAGCCAAATTTCTCTAATTAGGGGCCCGAACACTGAAGCTTTCTTT.